This T cell receptor (beta chain) was sequenced in a study of response to subunit inactivated influenza vaccine. From the RT-PCR reads, TCRdb called clonotypes with MiXCR, one entry per CDR3 protein. The table lists around 200,000 distinct CDR3 sequences, around 9% of them singletons, with roughly a tenth in the top ten. This clonotype has at least ten counts. What it recognizes is unknown. Germline assignment: CDR1 SGHAT and CDR2 FQNNGV. This CDR3 spans 18 amino acids. J lost 0 bases, V lost 4 bases, and 8 bases had no gene match. General observations from the study: Each seasonal flu vaccination may recruit only limited new T cells, authors suggested.

V and J are TRBV11-2 and TRBJ2-1, with TRBD1 identical over 11 bases. This TCR was sampled from a man aged 45-65 years who received an inactivated influenza vaccine. The sample consisted of non-naive T cells sorted from PBMCs, taken on the day of vaccination. The CDR3 DNA is TGTGCCAGCAGCTCCCGGGACAGGGGGTTAGACTCCTACAATGAGCAGTTCTTC. Amino acid sequence: CASSSRDRGLDSYNEQFF.